Listed below are T cell receptor beta chains from one sample, sequenced in a study of early T cells in non-severe SARS-CoV-2 infection. Each CDR3 protein gets one entry after TCRdb re-called the 5' RACE reads with MiXCR. The table has tens of thousands of distinct CDR3 sequences, roughly 15% seen once. The sample was whole blood. Receptors were obtained from an adult who was a healthcare worker with PCR-confirmed SARS-CoV-2 infection or an uninfected control (not recorded which). Both conserved end residues are part of each CDR3. D genes are given only for firm matches. Where a row states a size, it is once, few, many or the class of an expanded clone; other rows omit it.

length: 11
size: NA
V: TRBV6-5
J: TRBJ2-7
D: NA
DNA: TGTGCCAGCAGCCTAGACAGAGAGCAGTACTTC
CDR3: CASSLDREQYF

length: 14
size: few
V: TRBV12-3/TRBV12-4
J: TRBJ2-7
D: TRBD1
DNA: TGTGCCAGCAACAGGGACAGCCTCTCCTACGAGCAGTACTTC
CDR3: CASNRDSLSYEQYF

length: 16
size: NA
V: TRBV2
J: TRBJ2-6
D: TRBD1
DNA: TGTGCCAGCAGGGACAGGGGAATATCTGGGGCCAACGTCCTGACTTTC
CDR3: CASRDRGISGANVLTF

length: 18
size: NA
V: TRBV7-9
J: TRBJ2-1
D: TRBD2
DNA: TGTGCCAGCAGACCAGGAGGTGGGACTAGCGGGATTACAAAGGGGCAGTTCTTC
CDR3: CASRPGGGTSGITKGQFF

length: 15
size: many
V: TRBV11-2
J: TRBJ1-5
D: NA
DNA: TGTGCCAGCAGCTTAGGCACGGATGGAGGACAGCCCCAGCATTTT
CDR3: CASSLGTDGGQPQHF

length: 12
size: NA
V: TRBV10-3
J: TRBJ2-7
D: TRBD1
DNA: TGTGCCGTGGGACAGGGGGCTGACGAGCAGTACTTC
CDR3: CAVGQGADEQYF

length: 19
size: NA
V: TRBV21-1
J: TRBJ1-5
D: NA
DNA: TGTGCCAGCAGCAAAATGGTTCAGGGAGGTCCCAGGCGTAATCAGCCCCAGCATTTT
CDR3: CASSKMVQGGPRRNQPQHF

length: 14
size: few
V: TRBV12-3/TRBV12-4
J: TRBJ2-2
D: NA
DNA: TGTGCCAGTCTTCCGTGGCAGCTCACCGGGGAGCTGTTTTTT
CDR3: CASLPWQLTGELFF

length: 15
size: few
V: TRBV4-1
J: TRBJ2-7
D: NA
DNA: TGCGCCAGCAGCCAAGAAGGGGGGACCTACTACGAGCAGTACTTC
CDR3: CASSQEGGTYYEQYF

length: 15
size: few
V: TRBV20-1
J: TRBJ2-7
D: TRBD1
DNA: TGCAGTGCTAGAAGGAGGGACAGGGGGATGTACGAGCAGTACTTC
CDR3: CSARRRDRGMYEQYF

length: 14
size: NA
V: TRBV4-3
J: TRBJ2-7
D: NA
DNA: TGCGCCAGCAGCCAAGACCCTCAGGGTTACGAGCAGTACTTC
CDR3: CASSQDPQGYEQYF

length: 11
size: many
V: TRBV7-9
J: TRBJ2-7
D: NA
DNA: TGTGCCAGCAGCTCCGGGACGGAGCAGTACTTC
CDR3: CASSSGTEQYF

length: 15
size: NA
V: TRBV6-6
J: TRBJ1-6
D: TRBD1
DNA: TGTGCCAGCAGTGGGACAGGGCGTTATAATTCACCCCTCCACTTT
CDR3: CASSGTGRYNSPLHF

length: 15
size: NA
V: TRBV7-2
J: TRBJ2-2
D: NA
DNA: TGTGCCAGCAGCTCCCAGGGGGAGGTAGCCGGGGAGCTGTTTTTT
CDR3: CASSSQGEVAGELFF

length: 15
size: NA
V: TRBV11-2
J: TRBJ1-2
D: NA
DNA: TGTGCCAGCAGCTTAGTCGACCCTCGCATTTATGGCTACACCTTC
CDR3: CASSLVDPRIYGYTF

length: 15
size: few
V: TRBV28
J: TRBJ2-3
D: NA
DNA: TGTGCCAGCAGTATGGGGACGCAGGGAACAGATACGCAGTATTTT
CDR3: CASSMGTQGTDTQYF

length: 15
size: NA
V: TRBV5-1
J: TRBJ2-7
D: TRBD1
DNA: TGCGCCAGCAGCGGGGGACAGGGGGCATATTACGAGCAGTACTTC
CDR3: CASSGGQGAYYEQYF

length: 14
size: few
V: TRBV20-1
J: TRBJ2-1
D: TRBD2
DNA: TGCAGTGCTAGTACGGGACTAACCTACAATGAGCAGTTCTTC
CDR3: CSASTGLTYNEQFF

length: 13
size: NA
V: TRBV15
J: TRBJ2-1
D: NA
DNA: TGTGCCACCAGCAGCGACGGGGGCTATGAGCAGTTCTTC
CDR3: CATSSDGGYEQFF

length: 14
size: NA
V: TRBV11-2
J: TRBJ2-1
D: TRBD2
DNA: TGTGCCAGCAGCTTTACGGGACTACACAATGAGCAGTTCTTC
CDR3: CASSFTGLHNEQFF

length: 16
size: NA
V: TRBV14
J: TRBJ2-1
D: NA
DNA: TGTGCCAGCAGCCCAGTAACGGGAGAGAGGGGCAATGAGCAGTTCTTC
CDR3: CASSPVTGERGNEQFF

length: 14
size: NA
V: TRBV6-5
J: TRBJ2-5
D: NA
DNA: TGTGCCAGCAGTTACAAAGGCTCGGGGGAGACCCAGTACTTC
CDR3: CASSYKGSGETQYF

length: 13
size: NA
V: TRBV15
J: TRBJ2-7
D: NA
DNA: TGTGCCACCAGCATAGCTAGCTCCTACGAGCAGTACTTC
CDR3: CATSIASSYEQYF

length: 18
size: NA
V: TRBV6-2/TRBV6-3
J: TRBJ2-2
D: TRBD1
DNA: TGTGCCAGCAGTTACTCCCCACCCGAGACAGGGCGGACCGGGGAGCTGTTTTTT
CDR3: CASSYSPPETGRTGELFF

length: 15
size: once
V: TRBV5-5
J: TRBJ2-7
D: NA
DNA: TGTGCCAGCAGCTTGATAAGGACACTCTCCTACGAGCAGTACTTC
CDR3: CASSLIRTLSYEQYF

length: 16
size: few
V: TRBV4-1
J: TRBJ1-2
D: TRBD1
DNA: TGCGCCAGCAGCCAACAAACAGGGGGCCTAGACTATGGCTACACCTTC
CDR3: CASSQQTGGLDYGYTF

length: 18
size: once
V: TRBV20-1
J: TRBJ1-3
D: NA
DNA: TGCAGTGCTAGAGCCCCTCATGGACTCGAACCGCCTGGAAACACCATATATTTT
CDR3: CSARAPHGLEPPGNTIYF

length: 16
size: NA
V: TRBV6-5
J: TRBJ1-2
D: NA
DNA: TGTGCCAGCAGTTGGAACTTCCAAGGAGTCTTGGATGGCTACACCTTC
CDR3: CASSWNFQGVLDGYTF

length: 19
size: few
V: TRBV7-9
J: TRBJ2-6
D: TRBD1
DNA: TGTGCCAGCAGCTTCCCCTCGACAGGGGGGGGCTCTGGGGCCAACGTCCTGACTTTC
CDR3: CASSFPSTGGGSGANVLTF

length: 15
size: few
V: TRBV6-5
J: TRBJ1-3
D: TRBD1
DNA: TGTGCCAGCAGAGGGACAGGGGATACTGGAAACACCATATATTTT
CDR3: CASRGTGDTGNTIYF

length: 15
size: few
V: TRBV20-1
J: TRBJ1-2
D: TRBD1
DNA: TGCAGTGCTAGAGATCGAACAGGGGCTTTCTATGGCTACACCTTC
CDR3: CSARDRTGAFYGYTF

length: 20
size: NA
V: TRBV4-1
J: TRBJ1-4
D: TRBD1
DNA: TGCGCCAGCAGCCAAGTGCTTCCGGGACAGGGGAGGGAAACTAATGAAAAACTGTTTTTT
CDR3: CASSQVLPGQGRETNEKLFF

length: 14
size: few
V: TRBV5-1
J: TRBJ2-7
D: NA
DNA: TGCGCCAGCAGCTTGTCTGAGGGATTAGGCGAGCAGTACTTC
CDR3: CASSLSEGLGEQYF

length: 14
size: NA
V: TRBV7-7
J: TRBJ2-5
D: TRBD1
DNA: TGTGCTAGCAGCAAACAGGGGGTGCAAGAGACCCAGTACTTC
CDR3: CASSKQGVQETQYF

length: 16
size: few
V: TRBV7-2
J: TRBJ2-2
D: NA
DNA: TGTGCCAGCAGCTACGGGGACTCCAGAAGGGCCGGGGAGCTGTTTTTT
CDR3: CASSYGDSRRAGELFF

length: 16
size: medium-sized
V: TRBV11-2
J: TRBJ2-3
D: NA
DNA: TGTGCCAGCAGCTTATCGGCCGGCCCGTCCGCAGATACGCAGTATTTT
CDR3: CASSLSAGPSADTQYF

length: 14
size: few
V: TRBV6-5
J: TRBJ2-7
D: TRBD1
DNA: TGTGCCAGCAGAACCGGGACAGGGAACTACGAGCAGTACTTC
CDR3: CASRTGTGNYEQYF

length: 14
size: NA
V: TRBV29-1
J: TRBJ2-1
D: NA
DNA: TGCAGCGCTCCCCGAGGTAGTACCTTCAATGAGCAGTTCTTC
CDR3: CSAPRGSTFNEQFF

length: 14
size: NA
V: TRBV6-5
J: TRBJ2-5
D: TRBD2
DNA: TGTGCCAGCACAGGGGCTAGCGGGAGTGAGACCCAGTACTTC
CDR3: CASTGASGSETQYF

length: 15
size: many
V: TRBV4-2
J: TRBJ2-3
D: NA
DNA: TGTGCCAGCAGCCAAGAGGATATTAGCACAGATACGCAGTATTTT
CDR3: CASSQEDISTDTQYF

length: 13
size: NA
V: TRBV5-4
J: TRBJ2-5
D: NA
DNA: TGTGTCAGCAGCCCCGACAGAAAAGAGACCCAGTACTTC
CDR3: CVSSPDRKETQYF

length: 16
size: many
V: TRBV12-2
J: TRBJ1-1
D: NA
DNA: TGTGCAAGTCGCTTAGCGCGGGGACAGGGGAACACTGAAGCTTTCTTT
CDR3: CASRLARGQGNTEAFF

length: 16
size: few
V: TRBV7-9
J: TRBJ2-7
D: NA
DNA: TGTGCCAGCAGCTTAGCGCGGGCAGGGGATATGAACGAGCAGTACTTC
CDR3: CASSLARAGDMNEQYF

length: 15
size: few
V: TRBV5-1
J: TRBJ2-7
D: TRBD2
DNA: TGCGCCAGCAGCTTATCTGCGGGAGCAAGCTACGAGCAGTACTTC
CDR3: CASSLSAGASYEQYF

length: 19
size: few
V: TRBV12-3/TRBV12-4
J: TRBJ1-5
D: NA
DNA: TGTGCCAGCAGTTACCTGGTAATCCCCGGACGGTATAGCAATCAGCCCCAGCATTTT
CDR3: CASSYLVIPGRYSNQPQHF

length: 16
size: many
V: TRBV5-1
J: TRBJ2-1
D: TRBD2
DNA: TGCGCCAGCAGCTTGGGTAGTAGCGGGTCCTACAATGAGCAGTTCTTC
CDR3: CASSLGSSGSYNEQFF

length: 14
size: few
V: TRBV5-1
J: TRBJ1-1
D: TRBD1
DNA: TGCGCCAGCAGCTTAGGGGGCGCGAGCACTGAAGCTTTCTTT
CDR3: CASSLGGASTEAFF

length: 16
size: NA
V: TRBV4-1
J: TRBJ2-1
D: TRBD2
DNA: TGCGCCAGCAGCCAAGGGGGACTAGCGGGTTACAATGAGCAGTTCTTC
CDR3: CASSQGGLAGYNEQFF